Reported below is one T cell receptor beta chain. Its specificity is unknown. Profiling relied on immunoSEQ multiplex PCR, and the TCRdb table lists in-frame clones only, not all of them. This sample has 150,000 or so clones, with around 90% found just once. Germline V gene sequence: CDR1 GTSNPN, CDR2 SVGIG (reference sequence). V lost 8 bases to trimming and J lost 4 bases, with 9 bases between them. The CDR3 has 11 residues. The data are from a study of graft-versus-host responses after intestinal transplantation. For the study at large: The study gave all recipients anti-thymocyte globulin induction, then tacrolimus and steroids for about 3 years. Study findings and constraints: After transplant, early declines in HvG clones were associated with peak levels of circulating GvH clones. GvH clones were identified in recipient marrow, with some first appearing in ileum or blood.

The TCR comes from a human donor who received an intestinal transplant. The sample consisted of unstimulated CD4+ T cells sorted from spleen or lymph node cells, taken before intestinal transplant. V is TRBV30 and J is TRBJ1-3; D remains unclear. The CDR3 here is CAQGRGNTIYF. Written as DNA, the CDR3 is TGTGCCCAAGGTCGGGGAAACACCATATATTTT. Supplemented by reference TRBV30 and TRBJ1-3, the full variable domain reads SQTIHQWPATLVQPVGSPLSLECTVEGTSNPNLYWYRQAAGRGLQLLFYSVGIGQISSEVPQNLSASRPQDRQFILSSKKLLLSDSGFYLCAQGRGNTIYFGEGSWLTVV.